The source of this T cell receptor beta chain is a study of T and B cells in COVID-19 patients. Study-wide context: Peripheral blood came from COVID-19 patients with active infection or after recovery. The recovered patients had mostly mild to moderate COVID-19 with outpatient management. About 90% of the roughly 20 active-infection patients had comorbidities associated with unfavorable COVID-19 outcome. Whole-study results and caveats: At recovery TRB diversity and richness exceeded healthy donors, after highly clonal active COVID-19 repertoires.

TRB rearrangements were amplified by multiplex PCR with BIOMED2 TRB-A/B primers. TCRdb recomputed calls from the multiplex PCR reads with MiXCR, one row per CDR3 protein. The table records under 10,000 distinct CDR3 sequences, roughly 31% of them present only once. This clonotype was observed a handful of times. The antigen remains unidentified. Each TRB amplification used about 220-500 ng of genomic DNA from blood. Specimen: blood. The clonotype was recovered from a human donor who had recovered from COVID-19.

In nucleotides, the CDR3 is TGCGCCAGCAGCTTGGATAACCGGGACAGGACCCAATCAGAGTACTTC. This encodes CASSLDNRDRTQSEYF. The chain recombines TRBV5-1 with TRBJ2-5; 8 bases align to TRBD1. The CDR3 is 16 amino acids. V shed 0 bases, J shed 12 bases, and the junction held 16 bases outside the gene matches. From germline, CDR1 is SGHRS and CDR2 YFSETQ.